This TCR beta chain emerged from a study of blood T cell repertoires in COVID-19. Sequencing used immunoSEQ multiplex PCR; TCRdb keeps in-frame clones, though not all of them. The sample records approximately 220,000 clones, around 89% being singletons. J lost 2 bases, V lost 2 bases, and 7 bases had no gene match. CDR1 is GTSNPN, CDR2 SVGIG, per germline (reference sequence). The CDR3 is 16 residues long. The chain carries TRBV30 and TRBJ2-7, with TRBD2 matching 12 bases. The sequencing input was PBMCs or T cells enriched from blood (not recorded which). The TCR was taken from a young woman in a cohort exposed to, infected with or recovered from COVID-19 (not recorded which). The CDR3 DNA is TGTGCCTGGAGTCCCCTTCTAGCGGGAGGGACCTACGAGCAGTACTTC. Its translation is CAWSPLLAGGTYEQYF.